The 17 T cell receptor beta chains below all came from one sample that was sequenced in a study of radiotherapy plus CTLA-4 blockade in lung cancer. TCRdb keeps only in-frame clones here, not all; method: immunoSEQ multiplex PCR. This table holds around 72,000 clones, roughly 80% found once. The material sequenced was peripheral blood, taken from a patient treated with radiotherapy plus ipilimumab. The receptor source for this set is a human donor with non-small cell lung cancer who had a complete response to radiotherapy plus ipilimumab.

V and J are TRBV7-9 and TRBJ2-5, with D perhaps TRBD2 (6 bases). Germline V lookup: CDR1 SEHNR, CDR2 FQNEAQ (reference sequence). The CDR3 is 14 amino acids. The V end lost 5 bases, the J end lost 2 bases, and 12 bases lay between the germline ends. Here the CDR3 reads CASSPRGLQETQYF. CDR3 bases: TGTGCCAGCAGCCCTCGGGGACTTCAAGAGACCCAGTACTTC.

For the CDR3, the DNA is TGTGCCAGCAGCGCCGGGGCTGCCCAAGAGACCCAGTACTTC. It encodes CASSAGAAQETQYF. The chain couples TRBV7-9 to TRBJ2-5, with D perhaps matching TRBD1 or TRBD2 (5 bases each). Trimming stripped 5 bases from V and 1 base from J, with 11 bases between. This CDR3 contains 14 residues. CDR1 SEHNR and CDR2 FQNEAQ come from the germline V gene (reference sequence).

The chain has TRBV11-2 and TRBJ2-3; 9 bases are shared with TRBD2. CDR3 length: 18 amino acids. CDR1 and CDR2 from the germline V gene are SGHAT and FQNNGV. V lost 0 bases and J lost 2; bases outside the gene matches: 9. The CDR3 nucleotides read TGTGCCAGCAGCTTAGACCCCCGACTAGCGGATTACACAGATACGCAGTATTTT. Translating gives CASSLDPRLADYTDTQYF.

The chain combines TRBV4-3 with TRBJ2-1, with D perhaps matching TRBD1 or TRBD2 (5 bases each). Trimming left V 0 bases short and J 11 bases short, with 8 bases between. The CDR3 runs to 12 residues. Looked up from germline, CDR1 is LGHNA and CDR2 is YSLEER. The CDR3 sequence: CASSQEWGKQFF. Here the CDR3 DNA reads TGCGCCAGCAGCCAAGAATGGGGGAAGCAGTTCTTC.

The chain combines TRBV11-3 with TRBJ2-1; no definite D call. The ends were cut back, 5 bases at V and 2 bases at J, with 13 bases in the middle. Germline V CDR1 and CDR2: SGHNT, YENEEA. The CDR3 sequence is 15 residues long. This chain's CDR3 is CASSTYLGTYNEQFF. For the CDR3, the DNA is TGTGCCAGCAGCACGTATCTGGGGACCTACAATGAGCAGTTCTTC.

The chain is built from TRBV9 and TRBJ2-3; 9 nucleotides align to TRBD1. The CDR3 totals 15 residues. Unmatched junction bases numbered 8, after V lost 4 bases and J lost 5 bases. The germline gives CDR1 SGDLS, CDR2 YYNGEE. CDR3 sequence reads: CASSPSGTGLDTQYF. CDR3 nucleotide sequence: TGTGCCAGCAGCCCATCCGGGACAGGGTTAGATACGCAGTATTTT.

The chain joins TRBV14 to TRBJ2-5, with 13 bases that match TRBD2. The CDR3 loop spans 15 amino acids. Germline CDR1 reads SGHDN; CDR2 reads FVKESK. J gave up 2 bases and V 4 bases, and 1 base lay outside the gene matches. CDR3 protein: CASSLGLAGQETQYF. CDR3 in DNA: TGTGCCAGCAGCCTGGGACTAGCGGGACAAGAGACCCAGTACTTC.

This rearrangement joins TRBV5-5 to TRBJ1-2; D call uncertain. The CDR3 consists of 18 residues. The germline V and J ends were trimmed by 0 bases and 1 base, with 19 bases remaining between them. Germline-derived CDR1 and CDR2 are SGHKS and YYEKEE (reference sequence). CDR3 in DNA: TGTGCCAGCAGCTTGGACAACCTACTTGGAGAATATAACTATGGCTACACCTTC. Its translation: CASSLDNLLGEYNYGYTF.

The chain recombines TRBV4-3 with TRBJ1-1; D not resolved. CDR1 and CDR2 (germline): LGHNA, YSLEER. The V end lost 0 bases, the J end lost 2 bases, and 10 bases lay between the germline ends. CDR3 size: 15 residues. CDR3 in amino acids: CASSQDYWVNTEAFF. The DNA of the CDR3 is TGCGCCAGCAGCCAAGATTATTGGGTCAACACTGAAGCTTTCTTT.

This clone was recorded many times. This same CDR3 is encoded by further DNA sequences in the sample. This chain connects TRBV7-9 to TRBJ2-7; D is unresolved. The CDR3 consists of 12 residues. Germline V gives CDR1 SEHNR, CDR2 FQNEAQ (reference sequence). With 8 bases removed from V and 0 bases from J, the gap between germline ends came to 8 bases. The CDR3 protein is CASAGRSYEQYF. The CDR3 nucleotides read TGTGCCAGCGCCGGCCGCTCCTACGAGCAGTACTTC.

In this sample, this clone turned up once. V usage is TRBV4-1 and J usage is TRBJ1-6; 8 bases match TRBD1. CDR1 MGHRA and CDR2 YSYEKL come from the germline V gene. Trimming cost V 4 bases and J 7 bases; bases outside gene matches: 3. This CDR3 is 14 amino acids long. The CDR3 DNA reads TGCGCCAGCAGCCCTGGACAGGGAAATTCACCCCTCCACTTT. Protein product: CASSPGQGNSPLHF.

This rearrangement joins TRBV9 to TRBJ2-1; possibly TRBD2 for D (6 bases). V was clipped by 0 bases and J by 6 bases, with 16 bases between them. This CDR3 comprises 16 residues. Germline V lookup: CDR1 SGDLS, CDR2 YYNGEE. CDR3 protein: CASSVGWEVGGNEQFF. CDR3 coding DNA: TGTGCCAGCAGCGTAGGTTGGGAGGTCGGGGGCAATGAGCAGTTCTTC.

This sequence joins TRBV28 and TRBJ2-1; 14 bases match TRBD2. Germline CDR1 reads MDHEN; CDR2 reads SYDVKM. V shed 5 bases and J 6 bases; nucleotides not matched to a gene: 9. The CDR3 runs 17 residues. The CDR3 DNA sequence: TGTGCCAGCAGTAGTCCGGGACTAGCGGGAGTCCCCAATGAGCAGTTCTTC. Translation gives CASSSPGLAGVPNEQFF.

This rearrangement joins TRBV13 to TRBJ2-1, with 8 bases matching TRBD2. The CDR3 is 13 residues long. Germline CDR1 and CDR2: PRHDT and FYEKMQ (reference sequence). After removal of 1 base from V and 10 bases from J, the junction contained 3 bases not matched to a gene. The DNA of the CDR3 is TGTGCCAGCAGCTTAGAGGTAGCGGGGGAGCAGTTCTTC. Translation: CASSLEVAGEQFF.

The CDR3, as DNA: TGTGCCACCAGCAGAGAAATAGCGGGAACGTCTAATGAGCAGTTCTTC. The encoded protein is CATSREIAGTSNEQFF. This rearrangement joins TRBV15 to TRBJ2-1; TRBD2 matches 8 bases. Germline V lookup: CDR1 LNHNV, CDR2 YYDKDF (reference sequence). The V and J ends lost 0 bases and 7 bases, in that order; junction bases with no gene match: 8. This CDR3 has 16 residues.

This clone was counted once. The chain is built from TRBV6-1 and TRBJ2-6, with D perhaps matching TRBD2 (5 bases). V was clipped by 6 bases and J by 0 bases, with 9 bases between them. This CDR3 has 15 residues. The germline gives CDR1 MNHNS, CDR2 SASEGT. CDR3 DNA sequence: TGTGCCAGCAGGGCGGCGGGCTCTGGGGCCAACGTCCTGACTTTC. Amino acid sequence: CASRAAGSGANVLTF.

This clone turned up a few times. The V gene is TRBV19, the J gene TRBJ1-2, with 8 bases that match TRBD1. Germline V gene lookup returns CDR1 LNHDA and CDR2 SQIVND (reference sequence). V shed 4 bases, J shed 5 bases, and the junction held 6 bases outside the gene matches. The CDR3 sequence is 14 residues long. In DNA, the CDR3 is TGTGCCAGTAGTAGGGGACAGGCACCTTATGGCTACACCTTC. Its protein product is CASSRGQAPYGYTF.